Described below is a single T cell receptor beta chain sequence and its context. Germline V gene lookup returns CDR1 LNHDA and CDR2 SQIVND (reference sequence). The CDR3 is made up of 18 amino acids. J was trimmed by 3 bases and V by 2 bases; bases with no gene match: 10. This entry belongs to a study of cytomegalovirus exposure and HLA in healthy donors. PCR used 60 Vbeta primers and 13 Jbeta primers. The repertoire was sequenced with immunoSEQ multiplex PCR; TCRdb's copy has only in-frame clones and lacks some. In the table there are about 78,000 clones, around 60% of which are singletons. The rearrangement joins TRBV19 to TRBJ2-6; 7 bases are a match to TRBD1. The sample was PBMCs. The sequence was obtained from a man aged 30-40 years in good health and CMV-seropositive. The CDR3 DNA reads TGTGCCAGTAGTATACTTGGAAAGGGGGCGCGTGGGGCCAACGTCCTGACTTTC. This gives the protein CASSILGKGARGANVLTF.